This passage covers 5 T cell receptor beta chains from one sample sequenced in a study of blood T cell repertoires in COVID-19. Sequencing used immunoSEQ multiplex PCR; TCRdb keeps in-frame clones, though not all of them. In the table there are almost 500,000 clones, 75% to 90% of which are singletons. The sample taken for sequencing was PBMCs or T cells enriched from blood (not recorded which). The receptors shown here come from a woman aged 60-70 years who had recovered from COVID-19.

CDR3 DNA: TGTGCCAGCAGCCCTCGGACTAGCGGGGCGAACACCGGGGAGCTGTTTTTT. This gives the protein CASSPRTSGANTGELFF. The chain carries TRBV4-2 and TRBJ2-2; TRBD2 agrees at 12 bases. This CDR3 comprises 17 residues. Germline V gene sequence: CDR1 LGHNA, CDR2 YNFKEQ. Unmatched junction bases numbered 3, after V lost 4 bases and J lost 0 bases.

This rearrangement joins TRBV7-9 to TRBJ2-4; 11 bases align to TRBD2. The CDR3 length is 20 residues. V lost 7 bases to trimming and J lost 3 bases; unmatched junction nucleotides: 20. Germline lookup yields CDR1 SEHNR and CDR2 FQNEAQ (reference sequence). CDR3 DNA sequence: TGTGCCAGCACCAAAGACCTGGGATTAGCGGGGGGGCCTGGCAAAAACATTCAGTACTTC. Residues: CASTKDLGLAGGPGKNIQYF.

The chain carries TRBV7-9 and TRBJ1-2; 7 bases match TRBD1. V shed 5 bases, J shed 9 bases, and the junction held 12 bases outside the gene matches. The germline CDR1 and CDR2 sequences are SEHNR and FQNEAQ (reference sequence). The length of the CDR3 is 14 residues. For the CDR3, the DNA is TGTGCCAGCAGCCACCCGGGACAGACTCTCAGCTACACCTTC. It is translated as CASSHPGQTLSYTF. The complete variable domain, with remaining parts taken from reference TRBV7-9 and TRBJ1-2, reads DTGVSQNPRHKITKRGQNVTFRCDPISEHNRLYWYRQTLGQGPEFLTYFQNEAQLEKSRLLSDRFSAERPKGSFSTLEIQRTEQGDSAMYLCASSHPGQTLSYTFGSGTRLTVV.

The J gene is TRBJ2-3, the V gene TRBV6-4, with 8 bases fitting TRBD2. V trimming: 6 bases; J trimming: 3 bases; junction bases outside the gene matches: 8. This CDR3 has 15 amino acids. CDR1 and CDR2 from the germline V gene are MRHNA and SNTAGT. The CDR3 spells CASSPGGRGTDTQYF. The CDR3 DNA sequence: TGTGCCAGCAGCCCGGGGGGGCGAGGGACAGATACGCAGTATTTT.

The J gene is TRBJ1-1, the V gene TRBV24-1; 8 bases align to TRBD1. Germline CDR1 is KGHDR and CDR2 is SFDVKD. The V segment lost 6 bases and the J segment 8 bases; nucleotides outside the gene matches: 1. The CDR3 loop spans 11 amino acids. In DNA form, the CDR3 reads TGTGCCACCAGTAGGGACAGGGAAGCTTTCTTT. Translated: CATSRDREAFF.